This T cell receptor beta chain came from a study of shared clonotypes between healthy human individuals. Study results and caveats: Clonotype sharing among donors, it was expected, would be affected by sequencing depth. The four-donor shared clonotypes exceeded non-shared clonotypes in generation probability, with non-shared ones scoring lower. Generally, naive subsets came out with larger estimated richness than memory subsets.

This clone was detected only a few times. Its antigen remains unknown. The table came from immunoSEQ multiplex PCR; TCRdb's copy has only in-frame clones and leaves some out. This table holds roughly 2.2 million clones, over 90% found once. The V end lost 2 bases, the J end lost 4 bases, and 8 bases lay between the germline ends. This CDR3 has 13 amino acids. In germline, CDR1 is SGHTA, CDR2 FQGTGA. The sequenced sample consisted of naive CD4+ T cells from PBMCs. Subset of the sample: CD45RA+ positively selected. The chain uses TRBV7-3 and TRBJ1-1; D is possibly TRBD1 (5 bases). This sequence originates from a man between 18 and 29 years old in good health. Some clones in this sample may be carry-over from other donors' samples. CDR3 sequence (DNA): TGTGCCAGCAGCTTAGGGGGGTTCACTGAAGCTTTCTTT. Protein: CASSLGGFTEAFF.